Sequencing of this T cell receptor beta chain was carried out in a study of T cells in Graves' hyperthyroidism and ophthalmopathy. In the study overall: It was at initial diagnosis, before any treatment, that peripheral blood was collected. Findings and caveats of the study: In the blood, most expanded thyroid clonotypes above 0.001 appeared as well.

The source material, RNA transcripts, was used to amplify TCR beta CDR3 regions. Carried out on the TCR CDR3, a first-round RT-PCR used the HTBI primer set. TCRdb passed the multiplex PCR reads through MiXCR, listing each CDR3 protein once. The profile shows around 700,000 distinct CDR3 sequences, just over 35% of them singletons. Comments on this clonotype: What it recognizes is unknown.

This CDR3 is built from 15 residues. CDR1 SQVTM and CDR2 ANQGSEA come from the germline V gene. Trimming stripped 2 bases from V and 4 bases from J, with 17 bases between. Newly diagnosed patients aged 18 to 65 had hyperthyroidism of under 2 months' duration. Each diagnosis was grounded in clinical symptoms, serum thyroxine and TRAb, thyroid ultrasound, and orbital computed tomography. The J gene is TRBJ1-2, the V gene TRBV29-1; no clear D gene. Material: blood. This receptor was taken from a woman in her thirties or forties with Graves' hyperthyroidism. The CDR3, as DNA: TGCAGCGTTGAACGAATGGTCCGTGGAATCTATGGCTACACCTTC. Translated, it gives CSVERMVRGIYGYTF.